The 26 T cell receptor beta chains below were found in one sample sequenced in a study of cytomegalovirus exposure and HLA in healthy donors (dated 2017 in TCRdb). Libraries were constructed by the immunoSEQ multiplex PCR assay. TCRdb provides this immuneACCESS table in a form limited to in-frame rearrangements. Some clones are lacking; in checked studies, under half of them reflect an unresolved V gene, and why the rest are absent is not known. The sample table holds 43,000 or so clones, of which around nine tenths were seen once. The top ten hold over 5% of the sample. Sequencing input: PBMCs. These receptors all stem from a man between 18 and 29 years old in good health and CMV-seronegative.

The chain uses TRBV7-8 and TRBJ2-3; D is perhaps TRBD2 (6 bases). V was shortened by 4 bases and J by 2 bases, with 16 bases between the two germline ends. The CDR3 loop spans 16 amino acids. Germline lookup yields CDR1 SGHVS and CDR2 FQNEAQ. DNA for the CDR3: TGTGCCAGCAGCTCAGACATCGCTAGCGCCACAGATACGCAGTATTTT. This codes for CASSSDIASATDTQYF. The variable domain in full, completed from reference TRBV7-8 and TRBJ2-3, reads GAGVSQSPRYKVAKRGQDVALRCDPISGHVSLFWYQQALGQGPEFLTYFQNEAQLDKSGLPSDRFFAERPEGSVSTLKIQRTQQEDSAVYLCASSSDIASATDTQYFGPGTRLTVL.

This clone appeared once. J is TRBJ2-2 and V is TRBV7-6; 8 positions match TRBD2. Germline lookup yields CDR1 SGHVS and CDR2 FNYEAQ. The ends lost 5 bases at V and 4 bases at J; junction bases unmatched: 12. The CDR3 is 17 amino acids. The CDR3 sequence is CASSPGFSGGSTGELFF. CDR3 sequence (DNA): TGTGCCAGCAGCCCCGGGTTTTCGGGAGGGAGCACCGGGGAGCTGTTTTTT. Looking up the rest from reference TRBV7-6 and TRBJ2-2 gives the full variable domain: GAGVSQSPRYKVTKRGQDVALRCDPISGHVSLYWYRQALGQGPEFLTYFNYEAQQDKSGLPNDRFSAERPEGSISTLTIQRTEQRDSAMYRCASSPGFSGGSTGELFFGEGSRLTVL.

This clone was picked up a small number of times. V gene TRBV6-1 combines with J gene TRBJ2-7; 9 bases agree with TRBD2. This CDR3 comprises 13 residues. The germline gives CDR1 MNHNS, CDR2 SASEGT. V dropped 10 bases and J dropped 2; count of bases not matched to a gene: 6. This chain's CDR3 is CATHSGGTYEQYF. The DNA of the CDR3 is TGTGCCACTCATAGCGGGGGAACCTACGAGCAGTACTTC.

The chain carries TRBV19 and TRBJ2-7; no definite D call. Germline CDR1 reads LNHDA; CDR2 reads SQIVND (reference sequence). The CDR3 is 12 amino acids. Trimming pared 3 bases from V and 3 bases from J, leaving 6 bases between. The chain's CDR3 is CASSMGSYEQYF. The CDR3 nucleotides read TGTGCCAGTAGTATGGGCAGCTACGAGCAGTACTTC.

The chain recombines TRBV7-8 with TRBJ2-1, with D possibly TRBD2 on 5 matching bases. The germline V and J ends were trimmed by 3 bases and 0 bases, with 9 bases remaining between them. CDR3 length: 15 residues. Per germline, CDR1 SGHVS and CDR2 FQNEAQ. CDR3 sequence reads: CASSFLSGSYNEQFF. The CDR3 bases are TGTGCCAGCAGCTTCCTCAGCGGCTCCTACAATGAGCAGTTCTTC.

The J gene is TRBJ1-2, the V gene TRBV11-3, with 7 bases matching TRBD1. CDR1 and CDR2 (germline): SGHNT, YENEEA. V shed 4 bases and J 5 bases; nucleotides not matched to a gene: 13. The CDR3 is 16 amino acids. The CDR3 is CASSSPRQGNRYGYTF. The DNA of the CDR3 is TGTGCCAGCAGCTCGCCAAGACAGGGAAATAGGTATGGCTACACCTTC.

The gene calls are TRBV13 and TRBJ1-2, with D perhaps matching TRBD1 (5 bases). V lost 3 bases and J 8 bases, leaving 13 bases between the germline ends. The germline V gene has CDR1 PRHDT and CDR2 FYEKMQ (reference sequence). The CDR3 is 13 residues long. This CDR3 reads CASSLLTTGGYTF. CDR3 DNA sequence: TGTGCCAGCAGCTTGCTAACCACAGGCGGCTACACCTTC.

The rearrangement joins TRBV5-6 to TRBJ1-5; TRBD1 might be the D (5 bases). This CDR3 has 14 amino acids. V was pared by 3 bases and J by 8 bases, with 15 bases between. From germline, CDR1 is SGHDT and CDR2 YYEEEE. CDR3: CASSSGTDWEPQHF. As DNA, the CDR3 is TGTGCCAGCAGCTCCGGGACTGACTGGGAGCCCCAGCATTTT.

The chain uses TRBV19 and TRBJ2-5; TRBD2 matches at 12 bases. The V gene's germline CDR1 is LNHDA and CDR2 SQIVND (reference sequence). V gave up 3 bases and J gave up 5 bases; unmatched junction bases: 7. This CDR3 has 16 amino acids. CDR3 nucleotides: TGTGCCAGTAGTATTAGGCTAGCGGGGGGGCTGGAGACCCAGTACTTC. This sequence encodes CASSIRLAGGLETQYF.

The rearrangement joins TRBV5-6 to TRBJ2-1; the D is unclear. There are 12 residues in the CDR3. Between the trimmed V and J ends, which lost 2 bases and 6 bases, there was a span of 6 bases. CDR1 is SGHDT and CDR2 is YYEEEE in the germline V gene. The CDR3 sequence is CASSFYGNEQFF. The CDR3 nucleotides are TGTGCCAGCAGCTTCTACGGCAATGAGCAGTTCTTC.

In this sample, this clone turned up once. The chain employs TRBV5-4 and TRBJ2-7; the D gene is possibly TRBD2 (5 bases). The V end was cut by 4 bases, the J end by 6 bases, with 14 bases between. Germline-derived CDR1 and CDR2 are SGHNT and YYREEE (reference sequence). The CDR3 is 13 amino acids. CDR3 amino acids: CASSPPGIGEQYF. Written as DNA, the CDR3 is TGTGCCAGCAGCCCCCCGGGAATAGGCGAGCAGTACTTC.

The V gene is TRBV15, the J gene TRBJ2-5; weak D call: TRBD2 (6 bases). Trimming took off 2 bases at V and 4 bases at J, with 11 bases between the two ends. The CDR3 is 14 amino acids. The V gene's germline CDR1 is LNHNV and CDR2 YYDKDF (reference sequence). The CDR3 nucleotides read TGTGCCACCAGCAGACGGGGGTGGGCAGAGACCCAGTACTTC. Its protein product is CATSRRGWAETQYF.

The chain employs TRBV7-3 and TRBJ2-1; 15 nucleotides agree with TRBD2. The germline V gene has CDR1 SGHTA and CDR2 FQGTGA. V shed 0 bases and J 8 bases; nucleotides not matched to a gene: 2. The CDR3 length is 16 residues. This chain's CDR3 is CASSLTGTSGRHEQFF. The CDR3 nucleotides read TGTGCCAGCAGCTTAACCGGGACTAGCGGGAGGCATGAGCAGTTCTTC.

The genes are TRBV6-5 and TRBJ2-4; possible D gene TRBD1, 5 bases. This CDR3 has 13 amino acids. Trimming shortened V by 2 bases and J by 7 bases, and 9 bases separated the two germline ends. Germline V gene data show CDR1 as MNHEY and CDR2 as SVGAGI. The DNA of the CDR3 is TGTGCCAGCAGTTACCGACAGACGAACATTCAGTACTTC. This codes for CASSYRQTNIQYF.

V usage is TRBV7-2 and J usage is TRBJ2-7; 9 bases are a match to TRBD1. CDR3 length equals 15 residues. Germline V gene data show CDR1 as SGHTA and CDR2 as FQGNSA. V lost 5 bases and J lost 5; bases outside the gene matches: 10. CDR3 in DNA: TGTGCCAGCAGCCGCCCCGGGACAGGGAAGAACGAGCAGTACTTC. Protein: CASSRPGTGKNEQYF.

CDR3 loop: CASSTSAGTPIEAFF. The CDR3 region has the DNA TGTGCCAGTAGCACCTCTGCCGGGACACCCATCGAGGCTTTCTTT. The chain uses TRBV19 and TRBJ1-1; D possibly corresponds to TRBD1 (6 bases). Germline-derived CDR1 and CDR2 are LNHDA and SQIVND (reference sequence). V was cut by 6 bases and J by 11 bases, with 25 bases left in between. The CDR3 length is 15 residues. The complete variable domain, with remaining parts taken from reference TRBV19 and TRBJ1-1, reads DGGITQSPKYLFRKEGQNVTLSCEQNLNHDAMYWYRQDPGQGLRLIYYSQIVNDFQKGDIAEGYSVSREKKESFPLTVTSAQKNPTAFYLCASSTSAGTPIEAFFGQGTRLTVV.

The rearrangement links TRBV29-1 to TRBJ1-1; 9 bases match TRBD1. The CDR3 is 13 amino acids. Germline CDR1 and CDR2: SQVTM and ANQGSEA. J lost 5 bases, V lost 6 bases, and 7 bases had no gene match. The CDR3 loop reads CSVEQGAPTEAFF. The DNA of the CDR3 is TGCAGCGTCGAACAGGGGGCTCCGACTGAAGCTTTCTTT.

The chain employs TRBV5-4 and TRBJ2-7; 7 positions match TRBD2. Germline assignment: CDR1 SGHNT and CDR2 YYREEE (reference sequence). The CDR3 is 14 amino acids. Unmatched junction bases numbered 13, after V lost 4 bases and J lost 9 bases. This CDR3 is CASSDVAGVRVQYF. In nucleotides, the CDR3 is TGTGCCAGCAGCGACGTTGCGGGGGTACGAGTGCAGTACTTC.

The sample holds one count of this clone. The gene calls are TRBV7-2 and TRBJ2-1; 13 nucleotides agree with TRBD2. CDR1 is SGHTA, CDR2 FQGNSA, per germline. This CDR3 contains 17 residues. Trimming at V came to 0 bases and at J to 5 bases, leaving 4 bases not matched to a gene. CDR3 sequence (DNA): TGTGCCAGCAGCTTAGCCTCGGGACTAGCGGGGAACAATGAGCAGTTCTTC. This codes for CASSLASGLAGNNEQFF. The full variable domain, rest sourced from reference TRBV7-2 and TRBJ2-1, is GAGVSQSPSNKVTEKGKDVELRCDPISGHTALYWYRQSLGQGLEFLIYFQGNSAPDKSGLPSDRFSAERTGGSVSTLTIQRTQQEDSAVYLCASSLASGLAGNNEQFFGPGTRLTVL.

The sample holds a few counts of this clone. The V call is TRBV2, the J call TRBJ1-3, with TRBD1 matching over 7 bases. The germline CDR1 and CDR2 sequences are SNHLY and FYNNEI. The junction had 5 bases not matched to a gene; V was cut back by 9 bases and J by 0 bases. The length of the CDR3 is 14 residues. The CDR3 region has the DNA TGTGCCAGACACAGGGGCGACTCTGGAAACACCATATATTTT. Its protein is CARHRGDSGNTIYF.

V and J are TRBV7-2 and TRBJ1-1, with 8 bases lining up with TRBD1. The CDR3 spans 15 residues. The V gene's germline CDR1 is SGHTA and CDR2 FQGNSA. The V gene end was trimmed by 5 bases and the J gene end by 4 bases; junction bases not matched to a gene: 9. This chain's CDR3 is CASSPRGQRGTEAFF. The CDR3 nucleotides are TGTGCCAGCAGCCCCAGGGGGCAAAGGGGCACTGAAGCTTTCTTT. Together with reference TRBV7-2 and TRBJ1-1, the CDR3 gives the full variable domain: GAGVSQSPSNKVTEKGKDVELRCDPISGHTALYWYRQSLGQGLEFLIYFQGNSAPDKSGLPSDRFSAERTGGSVSTLTIQRTQQEDSAVYLCASSPRGQRGTEAFFGQGTRLTVV.

This clone is labeled medium-sized. The CDR3 DNA reads TGCAGCGTTGTGGCCACCGGGGAGCTGTTTTTT. Translating it yields CSVVATGELFF. V usage is TRBV29-1 and J usage is TRBJ2-2; D is ambiguous. Trimming cost V 4 bases and J 4 bases, with 4 bases left between them. There are 11 residues in the CDR3. CDR1 SQVTM and CDR2 ANQGSEA come from the germline V gene.

The rearrangement joins TRBV6-5 to TRBJ1-2; D is uncertain. This CDR3 has 13 amino acids. From germline, CDR1 is MNHEY and CDR2 SVGAGI. Trimming stripped 5 bases from V and 10 bases from J, with 17 bases between. CDR3 bases: TGTGCCAGCAGTGTCTCTTCCCAGTCATACTACACCTTC. It codes for CASSVSSQSYYTF.

CDR3 sequence reads: CASSLTGFSNQPQHF. As DNA, the CDR3 is TGTGCCAGCAGCCTCACAGGGTTTAGCAATCAGCCCCAGCATTTT. The chain employs TRBV9 and TRBJ1-5, with a weak D call TRBD1 (6 bases). CDR3 length equals 15 residues. CDR1 is SGDLS, CDR2 YYNGEE, per germline. V was clipped by 4 bases and J by 0 bases, with 11 bases between them. The full variable domain, rest sourced from reference TRBV9 and TRBJ1-5, is DSGVTQTPKHLITATGQRVTLRCSPRSGDLSVYWYQQSLDQGLQFLIQYYNGEERAKGNILERFSAQQFPDLHSELNLSSLELGDSALYFCASSLTGFSNQPQHFGDGTRLSIL.

This clone showed up just a few times. V gene TRBV6-1 combines with J gene TRBJ1-2, with D possibly TRBD1 on 6 matching bases. The CDR3 extends over 14 amino acids. Germline V gives CDR1 MNHNS, CDR2 SASEGT. V gave up 11 bases and J gave up 2 bases, with 18 bases separating them. CDR3 protein: CAGRITQGNYGYTF. The CDR3 DNA is TGTGCCGGCCGAATTACCCAGGGGAACTATGGCTACACCTTC.

This chain links TRBV4-1 with TRBJ1-5; 7 nucleotides align to TRBD1. V dropped 1 base and J dropped 1; count of bases not matched to a gene: 7. Germline CDR1 is MGHRA and CDR2 is YSYEKL. CDR3 length: 17 residues. CDR3 nucleotide sequence: TGCGCCAGCAGCCAAGGTACGCGGACAGGCAGCAATCAGCCCCAGCATTTT. This sequence encodes CASSQGTRTGSNQPQHF.